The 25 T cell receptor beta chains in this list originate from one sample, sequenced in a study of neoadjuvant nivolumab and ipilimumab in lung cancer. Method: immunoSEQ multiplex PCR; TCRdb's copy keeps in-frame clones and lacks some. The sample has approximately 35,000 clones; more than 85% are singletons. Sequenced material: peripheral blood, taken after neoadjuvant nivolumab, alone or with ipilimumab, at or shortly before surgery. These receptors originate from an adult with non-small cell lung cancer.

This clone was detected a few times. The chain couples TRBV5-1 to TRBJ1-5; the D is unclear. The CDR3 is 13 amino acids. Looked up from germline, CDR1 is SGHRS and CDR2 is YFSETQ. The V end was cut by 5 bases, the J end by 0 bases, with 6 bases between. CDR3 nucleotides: TGCGCCAGCAGAGTAGATAGCAATCAGCCCCAGCATTTT. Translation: CASRVDSNQPQHF.

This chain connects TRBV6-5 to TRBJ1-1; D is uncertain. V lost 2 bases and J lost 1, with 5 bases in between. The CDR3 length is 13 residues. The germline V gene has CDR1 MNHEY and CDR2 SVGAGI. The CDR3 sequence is CASSYTGNTEAFF. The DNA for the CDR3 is TGTGCCAGCAGTTACACGGGGAACACTGAAGCTTTCTTT.

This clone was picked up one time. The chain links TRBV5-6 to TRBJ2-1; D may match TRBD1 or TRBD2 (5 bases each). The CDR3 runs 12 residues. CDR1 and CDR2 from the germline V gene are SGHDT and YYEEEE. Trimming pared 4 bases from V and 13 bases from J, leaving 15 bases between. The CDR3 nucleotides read TGTGCCAGCAGCAAGGGACCTTATCCCCAGTTCTTC. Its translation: CASSKGPYPQFF.

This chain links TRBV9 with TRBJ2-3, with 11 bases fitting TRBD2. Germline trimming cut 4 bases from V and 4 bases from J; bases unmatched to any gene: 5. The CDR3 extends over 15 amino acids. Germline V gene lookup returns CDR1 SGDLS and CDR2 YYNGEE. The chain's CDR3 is CASSKLAGGADTQYF. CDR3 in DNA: TGTGCCAGCAGCAAGTTAGCGGGAGGGGCAGATACGCAGTATTTT.

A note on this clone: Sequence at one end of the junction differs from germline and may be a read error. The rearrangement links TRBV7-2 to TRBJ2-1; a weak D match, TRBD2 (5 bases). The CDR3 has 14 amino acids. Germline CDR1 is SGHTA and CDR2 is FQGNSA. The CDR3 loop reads CASSSQPGSRFSLF. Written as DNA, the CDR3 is TGTGCCAGCAGCTCACAGCCGGGATCAAGATTTTCGCTCTTC.

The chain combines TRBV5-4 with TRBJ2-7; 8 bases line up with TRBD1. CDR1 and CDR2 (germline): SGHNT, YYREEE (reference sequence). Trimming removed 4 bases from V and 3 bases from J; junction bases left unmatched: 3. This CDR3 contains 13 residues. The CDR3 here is CASSATGDYEQYF. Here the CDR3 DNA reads TGTGCCAGCAGCGCGACAGGGGACTACGAGCAGTACTTC.

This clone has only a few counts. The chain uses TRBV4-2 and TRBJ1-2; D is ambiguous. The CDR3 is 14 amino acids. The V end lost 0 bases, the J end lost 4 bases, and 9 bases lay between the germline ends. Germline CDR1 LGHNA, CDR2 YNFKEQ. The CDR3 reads CASSQDNSLYGYTF. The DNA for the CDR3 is TGTGCCAGCAGCCAAGATAACAGCCTCTATGGCTACACCTTC.

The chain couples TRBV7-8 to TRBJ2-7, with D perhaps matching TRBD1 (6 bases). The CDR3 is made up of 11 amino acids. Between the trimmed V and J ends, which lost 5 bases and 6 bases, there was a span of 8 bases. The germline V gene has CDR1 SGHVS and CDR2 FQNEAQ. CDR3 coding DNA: TGTGCCAGCAGCACAGGGTTCGAGCAGTACTTC. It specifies CASSTGFEQYF.

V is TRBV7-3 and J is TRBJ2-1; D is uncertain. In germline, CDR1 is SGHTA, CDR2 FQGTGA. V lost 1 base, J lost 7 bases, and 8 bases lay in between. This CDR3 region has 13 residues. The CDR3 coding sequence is TGTGCCAGCAGCTTAAGGAAAGGGAATGAGCAGTTCTTC. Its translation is CASSLRKGNEQFF.

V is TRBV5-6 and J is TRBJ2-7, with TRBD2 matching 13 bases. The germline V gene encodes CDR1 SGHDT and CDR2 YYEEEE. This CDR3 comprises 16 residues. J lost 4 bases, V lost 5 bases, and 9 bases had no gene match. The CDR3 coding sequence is TGTGCCAGCAGAGATAGGACTAGCGGGAGTGGGTACGAGCAGTACTTC. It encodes CASRDRTSGSGYEQYF.

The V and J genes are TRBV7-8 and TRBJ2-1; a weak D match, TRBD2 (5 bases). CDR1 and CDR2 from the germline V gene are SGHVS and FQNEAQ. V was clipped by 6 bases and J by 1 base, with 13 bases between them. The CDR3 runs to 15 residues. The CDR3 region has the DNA TGTGCCAGCAGGGGCGGCGGGCCTTCCTACAATGAGCAGTTCTTC. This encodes CASRGGGPSYNEQFF.

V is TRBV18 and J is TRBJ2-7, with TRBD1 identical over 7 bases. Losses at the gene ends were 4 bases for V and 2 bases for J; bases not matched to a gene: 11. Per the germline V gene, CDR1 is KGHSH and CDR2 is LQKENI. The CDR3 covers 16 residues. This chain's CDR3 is CASSRLPPGQPYEQYF. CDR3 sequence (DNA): TGTGCCAGCTCACGCCTTCCTCCGGGACAGCCCTACGAGCAGTACTTC.

The CDR3 DNA reads TGCGCCAGCAGCTTGGTTACCGGGACAGGGGGCGACGAGCAGTACTTC. Protein product: CASSLVTGTGGDEQYF. The rearrangement joins TRBV5-1 to TRBJ2-7; 12 bases are a match to TRBD1. J lost 5 bases, V lost 0 bases, and 6 bases had no gene match. Per germline, CDR1 SGHRS and CDR2 YFSETQ. This CDR3 has 16 residues.

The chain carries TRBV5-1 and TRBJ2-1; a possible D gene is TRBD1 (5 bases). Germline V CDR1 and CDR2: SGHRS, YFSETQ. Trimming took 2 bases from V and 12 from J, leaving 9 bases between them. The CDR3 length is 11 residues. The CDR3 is CASSFQGRQFF. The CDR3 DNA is TGCGCCAGCAGCTTTCAGGGTAGGCAGTTCTTC. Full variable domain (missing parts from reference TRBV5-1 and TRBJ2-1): KAGVTQTPRYLIKTRGQQVTLSCSPISGHRSVSWYQQTPGQGLQFLFEYFSETQRNKGNFPGRFSGRQFSNSRSEMNVSTLELGDSALYLCASSFQGRQFFGPGTRLTVL.

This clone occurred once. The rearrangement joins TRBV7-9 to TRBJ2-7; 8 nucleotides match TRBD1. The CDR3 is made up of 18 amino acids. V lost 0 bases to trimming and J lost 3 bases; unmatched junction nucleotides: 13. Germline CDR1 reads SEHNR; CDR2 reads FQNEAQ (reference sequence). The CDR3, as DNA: TGTGCCAGCAGCTTAGCGTCAGGGGGCGCAAAAGGACACTACGAGCAGTACTTC. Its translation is CASSLASGGAKGHYEQYF.

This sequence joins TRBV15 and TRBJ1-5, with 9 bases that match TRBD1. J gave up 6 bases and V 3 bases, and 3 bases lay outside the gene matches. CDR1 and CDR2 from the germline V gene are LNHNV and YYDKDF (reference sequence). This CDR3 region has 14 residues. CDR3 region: CATSSGTGFQPQHF. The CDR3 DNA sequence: TGTGCCACCAGCAGTGGGACAGGGTTTCAGCCCCAGCATTTT.

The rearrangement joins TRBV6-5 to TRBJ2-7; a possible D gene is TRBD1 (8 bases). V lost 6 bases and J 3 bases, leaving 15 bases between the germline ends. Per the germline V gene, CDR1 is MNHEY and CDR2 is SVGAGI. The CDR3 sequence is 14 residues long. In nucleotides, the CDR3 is TGTGCCAGCAGAAGGACAGGGAGGGACTACGAGCAGTACTTC. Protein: CASRRTGRDYEQYF.

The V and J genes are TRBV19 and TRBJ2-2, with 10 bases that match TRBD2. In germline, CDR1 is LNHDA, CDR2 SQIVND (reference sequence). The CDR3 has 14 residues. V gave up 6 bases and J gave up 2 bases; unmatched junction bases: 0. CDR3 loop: CASRLAGNTGELFF. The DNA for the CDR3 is TGTGCCAGTAGACTAGCGGGAAACACCGGGGAGCTGTTTTTT.

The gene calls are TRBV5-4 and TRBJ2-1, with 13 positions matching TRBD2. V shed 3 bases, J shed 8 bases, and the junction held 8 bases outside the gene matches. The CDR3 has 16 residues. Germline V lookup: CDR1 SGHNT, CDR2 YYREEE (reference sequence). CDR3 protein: CASSSPTSGRAYEQFF. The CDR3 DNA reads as TGTGCCAGCAGCTCCCCTACTAGCGGGAGGGCCTATGAGCAGTTCTTC.

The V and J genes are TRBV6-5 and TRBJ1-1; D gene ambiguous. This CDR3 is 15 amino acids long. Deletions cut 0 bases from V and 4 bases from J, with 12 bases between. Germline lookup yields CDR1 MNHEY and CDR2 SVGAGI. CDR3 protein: CASSYSDSGGTEAFF. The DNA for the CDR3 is TGTGCCAGCAGTTACTCGGATTCGGGAGGCACTGAAGCTTTCTTT.

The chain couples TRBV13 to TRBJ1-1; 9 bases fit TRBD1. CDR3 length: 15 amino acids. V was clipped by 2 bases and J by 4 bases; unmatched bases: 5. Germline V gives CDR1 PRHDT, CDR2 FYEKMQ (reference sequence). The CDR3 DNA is TGTGCCAGCAGCTTACCGGGACAGGGTTTCACTGAAGCTTTCTTT. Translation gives CASSLPGQGFTEAFF.

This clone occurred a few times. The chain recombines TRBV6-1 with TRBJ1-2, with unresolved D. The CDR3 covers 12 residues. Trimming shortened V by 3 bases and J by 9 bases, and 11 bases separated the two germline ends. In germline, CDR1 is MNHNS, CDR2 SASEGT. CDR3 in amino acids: CASSEAVKSYTF. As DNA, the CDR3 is TGTGCCAGCAGTGAGGCAGTCAAAAGCTACACCTTC.

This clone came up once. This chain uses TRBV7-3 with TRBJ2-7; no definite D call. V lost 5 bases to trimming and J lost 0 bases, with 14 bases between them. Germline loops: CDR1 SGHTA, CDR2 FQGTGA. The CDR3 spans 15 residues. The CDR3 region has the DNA TGTGCCAGCAGCCCCTATCTGCTAGTCTCCTACGAGCAGTACTTC. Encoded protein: CASSPYLLVSYEQYF.

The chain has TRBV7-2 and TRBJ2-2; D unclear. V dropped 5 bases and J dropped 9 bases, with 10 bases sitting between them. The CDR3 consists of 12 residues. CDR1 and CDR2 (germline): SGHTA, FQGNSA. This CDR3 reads CASSPEPRELFF. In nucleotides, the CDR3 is TGTGCCAGCAGCCCCGAACCGAGGGAGCTGTTTTTT.

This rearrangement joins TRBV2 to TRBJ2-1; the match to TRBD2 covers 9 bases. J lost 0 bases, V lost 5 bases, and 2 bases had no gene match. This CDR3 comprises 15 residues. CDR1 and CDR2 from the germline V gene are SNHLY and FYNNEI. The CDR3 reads CASSRLAASYNEQFF. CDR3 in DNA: TGTGCCAGCAGTCGACTAGCGGCCTCCTACAATGAGCAGTTCTTC. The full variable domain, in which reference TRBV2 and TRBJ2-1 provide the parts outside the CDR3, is EPEVTQTPSHQVTQMGQEVILRCVPISNHLYFYWYRQILGQKVEFLVSFYNNEISEKSEIFDDQFSVERPDGSNFTLKIRSTKLEDSAMYFCASSRLAASYNEQFFGPGTRLTVL.